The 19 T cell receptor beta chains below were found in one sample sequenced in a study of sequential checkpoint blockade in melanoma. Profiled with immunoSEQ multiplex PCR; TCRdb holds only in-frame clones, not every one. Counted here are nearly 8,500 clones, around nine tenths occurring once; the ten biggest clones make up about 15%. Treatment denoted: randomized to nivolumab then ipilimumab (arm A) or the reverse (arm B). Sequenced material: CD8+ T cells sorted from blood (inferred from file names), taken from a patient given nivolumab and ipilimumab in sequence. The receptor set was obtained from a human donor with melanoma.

The CDR3, as DNA: TGTGCCTGGACCCCCCCGCCTCCCTTCCGACAGGGGAAGGTCAACTATGGCTACACCTTC. Protein product: CAWTPPPPFRQGKVNYGYTF. The chain is built from TRBV19 and TRBJ1-2; TRBD1 matches 8 bases. Germline loops: CDR1 LNHDA, CDR2 SQIVND (reference sequence). V shed 11 bases, J shed 2 bases, and the junction held 28 bases outside the gene matches. The CDR3 is made up of 20 amino acids.

CDR3 region: CASWGAGTSSYEQYF. The CDR3 DNA sequence: TGTGCCAGTTGGGGAGCCGGGACTAGCTCCTACGAGCAGTACTTC. The V gene is TRBV6-5, the J gene TRBJ2-7; 8 bases agree with TRBD2. The germline V gene encodes CDR1 MNHEY and CDR2 SVGAGI. The CDR3 sequence is 15 residues long. The V and J ends lost 9 bases and 0 bases, in that order; junction bases with no gene match: 10.

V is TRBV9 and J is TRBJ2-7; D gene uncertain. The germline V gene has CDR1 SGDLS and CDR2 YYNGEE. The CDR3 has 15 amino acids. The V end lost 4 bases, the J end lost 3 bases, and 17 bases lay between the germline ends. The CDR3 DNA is TGTGCCAGCAGCCCGCTTTTGCTATCTAGCTACGAGCAGTACTTC. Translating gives CASSPLLLSSYEQYF.

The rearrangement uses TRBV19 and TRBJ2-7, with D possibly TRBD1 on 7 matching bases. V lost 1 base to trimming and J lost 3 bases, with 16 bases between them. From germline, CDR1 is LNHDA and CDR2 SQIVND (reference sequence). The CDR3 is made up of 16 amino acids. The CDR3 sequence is CASSIGRGTAVYEQYF. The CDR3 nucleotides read TGTGCCAGTAGTATAGGTCGGGGGACAGCAGTCTACGAGCAGTACTTC. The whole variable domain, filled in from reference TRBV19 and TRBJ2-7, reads DGGITQSPKYLFRKEGQNVTLSCEQNLNHDAMYWYRQDPGQGLRLIYYSQIVNDFQKGDIAEGYSVSREKKESFPLTVTSAQKNPTAFYLCASSIGRGTAVYEQYFGPGTRLTVT.

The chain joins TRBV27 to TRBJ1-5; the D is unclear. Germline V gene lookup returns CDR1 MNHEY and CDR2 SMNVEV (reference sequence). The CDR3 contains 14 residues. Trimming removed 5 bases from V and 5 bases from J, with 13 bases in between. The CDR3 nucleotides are TGTGCCAGCAGTCCCCGCGCGGGGTATCAGCCCCAGCATTTT. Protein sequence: CASSPRAGYQPQHF.

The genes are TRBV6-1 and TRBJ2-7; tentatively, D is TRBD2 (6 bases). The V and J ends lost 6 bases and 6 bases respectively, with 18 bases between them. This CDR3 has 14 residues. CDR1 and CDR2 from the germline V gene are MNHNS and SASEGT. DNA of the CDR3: TGTGCCAGCAGCGCTCGAAGGGGACTCCTCGAGCAGTACGTC. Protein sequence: CASSARRGLLEQYV.

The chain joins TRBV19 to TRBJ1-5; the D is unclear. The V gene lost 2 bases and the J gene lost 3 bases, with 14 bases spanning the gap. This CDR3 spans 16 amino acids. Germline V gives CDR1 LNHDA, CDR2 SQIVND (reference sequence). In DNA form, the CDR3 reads TGTGCCAGTAGTATAACGCTGTGGAGCCCCAATCAGCCCCAGCATTTT. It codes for CASSITLWSPNQPQHF.

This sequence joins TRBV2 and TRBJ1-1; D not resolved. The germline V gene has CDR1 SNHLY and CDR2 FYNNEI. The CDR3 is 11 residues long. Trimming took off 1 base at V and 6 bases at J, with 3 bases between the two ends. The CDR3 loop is CASSEGPEAFF. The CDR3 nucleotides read TGTGCCAGCAGTGAAGGGCCTGAAGCTTTCTTT.

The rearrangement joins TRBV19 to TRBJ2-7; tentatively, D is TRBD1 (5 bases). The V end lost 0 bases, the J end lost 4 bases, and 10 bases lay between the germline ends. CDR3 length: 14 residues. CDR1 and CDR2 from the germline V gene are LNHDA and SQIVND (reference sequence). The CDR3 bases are TGTGCCAGTAGTATAGACCAGGGCGGTTACGAGCAGTACTTC. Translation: CASSIDQGGYEQYF.

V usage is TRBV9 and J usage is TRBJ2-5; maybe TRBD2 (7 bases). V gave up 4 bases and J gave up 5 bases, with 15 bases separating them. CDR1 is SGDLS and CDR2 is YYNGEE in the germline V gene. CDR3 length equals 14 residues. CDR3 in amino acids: CASSSGEGEETQYF. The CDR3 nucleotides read TGTGCCAGCAGCTCGGGGGAGGGGGAGGAGACCCAGTACTTC.

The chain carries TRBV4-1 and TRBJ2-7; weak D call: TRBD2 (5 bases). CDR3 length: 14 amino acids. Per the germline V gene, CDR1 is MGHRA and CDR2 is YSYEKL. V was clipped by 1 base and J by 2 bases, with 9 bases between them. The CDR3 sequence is CASSQVPGTYEQYF. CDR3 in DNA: TGCGCCAGCAGCCAAGTTCCGGGAACCTACGAGCAGTACTTC.

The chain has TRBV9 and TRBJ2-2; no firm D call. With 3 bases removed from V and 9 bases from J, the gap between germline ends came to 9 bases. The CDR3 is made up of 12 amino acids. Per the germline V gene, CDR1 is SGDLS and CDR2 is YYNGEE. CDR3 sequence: CASSAVSRELFF. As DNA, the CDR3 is TGTGCCAGCAGCGCCGTATCCCGGGAGCTGTTTTTT.

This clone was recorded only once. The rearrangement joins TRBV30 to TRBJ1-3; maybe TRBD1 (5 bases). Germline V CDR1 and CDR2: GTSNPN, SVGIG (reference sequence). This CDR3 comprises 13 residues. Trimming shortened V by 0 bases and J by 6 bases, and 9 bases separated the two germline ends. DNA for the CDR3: TGTGCCTGGAGTGTACTCAGGGCAAACACCATATATTTT. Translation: CAWSVLRANTIYF.

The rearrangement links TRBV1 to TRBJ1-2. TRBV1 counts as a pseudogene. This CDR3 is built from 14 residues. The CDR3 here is CTSSQEEAGDGYTF. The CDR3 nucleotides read TGCACCAGCAGCCAAGAGGAAGCGGGGGATGGCTACACCTTC.

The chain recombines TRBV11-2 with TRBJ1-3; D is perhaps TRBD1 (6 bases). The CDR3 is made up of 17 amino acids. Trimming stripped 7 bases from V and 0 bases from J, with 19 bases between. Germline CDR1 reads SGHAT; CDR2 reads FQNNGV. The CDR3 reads CASIPEGGISSGNTIYF. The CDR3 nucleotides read TGTGCCAGCATCCCCGAAGGGGGAATAAGCTCTGGAAACACCATATATTTT.

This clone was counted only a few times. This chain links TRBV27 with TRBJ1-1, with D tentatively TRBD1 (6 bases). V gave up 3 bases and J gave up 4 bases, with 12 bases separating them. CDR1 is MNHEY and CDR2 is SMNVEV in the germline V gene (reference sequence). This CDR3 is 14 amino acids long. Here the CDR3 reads CASSLGQSGTEAFF. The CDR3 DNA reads TGTGCCAGCAGTTTGGGACAATCGGGCACTGAAGCTTTCTTT.

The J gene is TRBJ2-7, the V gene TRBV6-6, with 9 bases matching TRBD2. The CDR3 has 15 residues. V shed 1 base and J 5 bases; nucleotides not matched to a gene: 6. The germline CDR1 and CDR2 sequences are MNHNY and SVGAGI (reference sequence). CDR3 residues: CASSYLAGEYNEQYV. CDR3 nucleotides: TGTGCCAGCAGTTACTTAGCGGGAGAATATAACGAGCAGTACGTC.

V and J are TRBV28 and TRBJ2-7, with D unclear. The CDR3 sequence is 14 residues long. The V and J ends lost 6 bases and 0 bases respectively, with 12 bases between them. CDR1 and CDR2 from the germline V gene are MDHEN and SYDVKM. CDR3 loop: CASSQTHSSYEQYV. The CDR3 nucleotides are TGTGCCAGCAGCCAGACACATTCCTCCTACGAGCAGTACGTC.

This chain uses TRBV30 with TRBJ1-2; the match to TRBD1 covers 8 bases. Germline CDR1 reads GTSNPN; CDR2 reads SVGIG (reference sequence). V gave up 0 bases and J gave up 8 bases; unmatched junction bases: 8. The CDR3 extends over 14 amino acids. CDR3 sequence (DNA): TGTGCCTGGAGTGTCGTGTCAGGGGGCGAGGGCTACACCTTC. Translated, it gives CAWSVVSGGEGYTF.